This T cell receptor (beta chain) was found in a study of T cell responses to AZD1222 COVID-19 vaccine. Whole-study context: Pooled together were second doses at about 4 or about 12 weeks.

Only in-frame clones appear in the TCRdb table, and some are missing; sequencing was by immunoSEQ multiplex PCR. The sample has approximately 110,000 clones, 89% seen once. Study-wide results and limits: Nearly half of spike-specific TCRs reportedly go after variant regions that carry no mutations. Regions 160-218 and 743-854 dominated among vaccine-associated CD4 TCRs spanning spike.

V was trimmed by 2 bases and J by 5 bases, leaving 13 bases between them. Germline V gives CDR1 MNHEY, CDR2 SVGAGI. The CDR3 runs to 16 residues. On this clone itself: What it binds is unknown.

The material sequenced was peripheral blood, taken on day 0 of AZD1222 vaccination. The V gene is TRBV6-5, the J gene TRBJ1-6; TRBD1 might be the D (5 bases). The source of this sequence is an adult in good health. The CDR3 sequence: CASSYLRWGDNSPLHF. The DNA for the CDR3 is TGTGCCAGCAGTTACCTCCGGTGGGGGGATAATTCACCCCTCCACTTT.